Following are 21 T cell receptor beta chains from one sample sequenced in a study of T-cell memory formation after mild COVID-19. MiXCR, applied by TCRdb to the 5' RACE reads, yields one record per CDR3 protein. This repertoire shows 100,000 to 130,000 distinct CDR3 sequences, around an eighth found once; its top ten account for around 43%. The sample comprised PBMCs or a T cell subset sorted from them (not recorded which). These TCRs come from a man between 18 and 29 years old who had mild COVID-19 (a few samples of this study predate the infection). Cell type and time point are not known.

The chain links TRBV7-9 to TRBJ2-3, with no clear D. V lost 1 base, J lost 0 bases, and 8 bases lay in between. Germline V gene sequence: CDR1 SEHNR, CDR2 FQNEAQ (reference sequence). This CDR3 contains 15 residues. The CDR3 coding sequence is TGTGCCAGCAGCTTAGTTGGCGGAAGCACAGATACGCAGTATTTT. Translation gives CASSLVGGSTDTQYF.

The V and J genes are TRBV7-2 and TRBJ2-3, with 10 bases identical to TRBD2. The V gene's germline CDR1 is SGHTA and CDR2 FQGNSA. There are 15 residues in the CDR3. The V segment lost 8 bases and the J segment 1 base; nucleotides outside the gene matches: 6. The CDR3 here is CASLSGGAGTDTQYF. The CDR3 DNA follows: TGTGCCAGCCTGAGCGGGGGGGCGGGCACAGATACGCAGTATTTT.

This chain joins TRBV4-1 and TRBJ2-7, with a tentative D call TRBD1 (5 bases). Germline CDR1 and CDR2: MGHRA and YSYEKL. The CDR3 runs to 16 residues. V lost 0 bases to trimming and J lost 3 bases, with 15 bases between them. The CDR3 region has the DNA TGCGCCAGCAGCCAAGACGCAGGACAAGGGATCTACGAGCAGTACTTC. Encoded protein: CASSQDAGQGIYEQYF.

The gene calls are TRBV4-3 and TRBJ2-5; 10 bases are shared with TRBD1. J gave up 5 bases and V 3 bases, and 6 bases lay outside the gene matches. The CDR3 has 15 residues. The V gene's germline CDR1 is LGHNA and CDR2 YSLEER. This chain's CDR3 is CASSQGQGLDETQYF. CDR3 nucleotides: TGCGCCAGCAGCCAGGGACAGGGGTTAGACGAGACCCAGTACTTC.

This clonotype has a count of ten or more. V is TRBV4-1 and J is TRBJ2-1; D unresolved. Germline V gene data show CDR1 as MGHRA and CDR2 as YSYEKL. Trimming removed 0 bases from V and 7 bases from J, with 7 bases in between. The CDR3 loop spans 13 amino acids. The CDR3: CASSQDWRNEQFF. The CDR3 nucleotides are TGCGCCAGCAGCCAAGATTGGAGAAATGAGCAGTTCTTC.

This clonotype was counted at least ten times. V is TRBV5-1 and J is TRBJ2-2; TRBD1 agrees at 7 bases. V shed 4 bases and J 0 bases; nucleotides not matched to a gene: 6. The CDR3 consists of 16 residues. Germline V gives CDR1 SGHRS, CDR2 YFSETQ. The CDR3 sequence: CASSGQAGTNTGELFF. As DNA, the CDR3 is TGCGCCAGCAGCGGACAGGCTGGGACGAACACCGGGGAGCTGTTTTTT.

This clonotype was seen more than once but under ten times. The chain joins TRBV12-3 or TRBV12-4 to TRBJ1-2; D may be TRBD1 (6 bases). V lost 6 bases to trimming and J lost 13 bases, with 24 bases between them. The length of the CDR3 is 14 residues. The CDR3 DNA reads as TGTGCCAGCAGCCCCGGCACCTGGACAGCCTTCTGCACCTTC. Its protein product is CASSPGTWTAFCTF.

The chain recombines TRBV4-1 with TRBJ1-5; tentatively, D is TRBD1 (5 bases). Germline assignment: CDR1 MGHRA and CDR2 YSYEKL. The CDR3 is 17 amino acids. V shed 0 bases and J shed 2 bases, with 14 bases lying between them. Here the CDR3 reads CASSQDPPARGNQPQHF. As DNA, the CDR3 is TGCGCCAGCAGCCAAGATCCTCCCGCCAGGGGCAATCAGCCCCAGCATTTT.

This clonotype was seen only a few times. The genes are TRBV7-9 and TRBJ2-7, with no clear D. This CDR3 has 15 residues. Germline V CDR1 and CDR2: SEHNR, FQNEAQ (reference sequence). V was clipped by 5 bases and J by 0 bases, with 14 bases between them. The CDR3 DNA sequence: TGTGCCAGCAGCCCCCTAGACGGAAGCTCCTACGAGCAGTACTTC. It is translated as CASSPLDGSSYEQYF.

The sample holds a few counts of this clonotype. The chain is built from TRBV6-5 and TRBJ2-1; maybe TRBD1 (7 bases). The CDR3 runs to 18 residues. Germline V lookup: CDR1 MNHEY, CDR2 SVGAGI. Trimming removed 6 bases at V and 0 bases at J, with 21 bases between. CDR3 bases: TGTGCCAGCAGGCCGCTCAGGGGGGCCCGGAGCTCCTACAATGAGCAGTTCTTC. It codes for CASRPLRGARSSYNEQFF.

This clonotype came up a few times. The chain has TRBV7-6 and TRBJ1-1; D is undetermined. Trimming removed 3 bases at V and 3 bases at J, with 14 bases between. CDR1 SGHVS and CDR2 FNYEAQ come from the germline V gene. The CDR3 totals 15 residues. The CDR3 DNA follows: TGTGCCAGCAGCTTTGGAAGTCTAGCTGACACTGAAGCTTTCTTT. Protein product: CASSFGSLADTEAFF.

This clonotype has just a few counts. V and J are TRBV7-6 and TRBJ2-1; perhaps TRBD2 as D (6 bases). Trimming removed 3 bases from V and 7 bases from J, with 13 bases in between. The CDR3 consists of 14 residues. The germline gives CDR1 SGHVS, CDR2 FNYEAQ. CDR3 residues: CASSFGDGGNEQFF. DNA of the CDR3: TGTGCCAGCAGCTTCGGGGACGGGGGAAATGAGCAGTTCTTC.

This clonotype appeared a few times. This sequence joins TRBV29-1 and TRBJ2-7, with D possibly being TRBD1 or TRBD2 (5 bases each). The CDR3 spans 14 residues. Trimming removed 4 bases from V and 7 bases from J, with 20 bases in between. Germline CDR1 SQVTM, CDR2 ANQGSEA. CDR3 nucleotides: TGCAGCGTTGGTCTTCGGGACCACGAGGTTGAGCAGTACTTC. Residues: CSVGLRDHEVEQYF.

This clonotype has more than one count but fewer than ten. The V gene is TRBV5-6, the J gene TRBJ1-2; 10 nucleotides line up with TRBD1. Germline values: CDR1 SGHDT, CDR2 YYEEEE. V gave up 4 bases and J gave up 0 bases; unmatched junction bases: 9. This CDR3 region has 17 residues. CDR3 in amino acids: CASSKPGQGPANYGYTF. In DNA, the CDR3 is TGTGCCAGCAGCAAACCGGGACAGGGGCCAGCTAACTATGGCTACACCTTC.

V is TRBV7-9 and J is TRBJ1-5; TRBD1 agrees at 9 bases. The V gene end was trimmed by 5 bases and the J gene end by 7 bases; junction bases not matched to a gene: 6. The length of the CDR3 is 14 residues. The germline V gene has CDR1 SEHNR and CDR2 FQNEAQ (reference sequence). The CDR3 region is CASSRTGGRQPQHF. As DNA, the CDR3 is TGTGCCAGCAGCAGAACAGGGGGCAGGCAGCCCCAGCATTTT.

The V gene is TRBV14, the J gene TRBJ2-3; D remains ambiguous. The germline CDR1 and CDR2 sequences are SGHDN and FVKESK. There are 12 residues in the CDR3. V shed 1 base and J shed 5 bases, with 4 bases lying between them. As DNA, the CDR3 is TGTGCCAGCAGCCAAGTAGTAGATACGCAGTATTTT. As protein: CASSQVVDTQYF. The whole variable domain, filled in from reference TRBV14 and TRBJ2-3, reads EAGVTQFPSHSVIEKGQTVTLRCDPISGHDNLYWYRRVMGKEIKFLLHFVKESKQDESGMPNNRFLAERTGGTYSTLKVQPAELEDSGVYFCASSQVVDTQYFGPGTRLTVL.

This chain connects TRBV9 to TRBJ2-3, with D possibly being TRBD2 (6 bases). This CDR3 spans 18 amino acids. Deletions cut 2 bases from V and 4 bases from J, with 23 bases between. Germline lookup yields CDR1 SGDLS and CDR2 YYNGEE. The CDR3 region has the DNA TGTGCCAGCAGCGTGGCTACCAACACCCCGCGGGGCGCAGATACGCAGTATTTT. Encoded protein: CASSVATNTPRGADTQYF. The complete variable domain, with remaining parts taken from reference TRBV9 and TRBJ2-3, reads DSGVTQTPKHLITATGQRVTLRCSPRSGDLSVYWYQQSLDQGLQFLIQYYNGEERAKGNILERFSAQQFPDLHSELNLSSLELGDSALYFCASSVATNTPRGADTQYFGPGTRLTVL.

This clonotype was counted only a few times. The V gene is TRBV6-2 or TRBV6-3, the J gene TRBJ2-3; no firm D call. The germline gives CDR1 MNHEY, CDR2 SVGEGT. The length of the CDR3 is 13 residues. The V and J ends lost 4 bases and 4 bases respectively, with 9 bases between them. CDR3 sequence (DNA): TGTGCCAGCAGTTCCCTGGATTCAGATACGCAGTATTTT. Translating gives CASSSLDSDTQYF.

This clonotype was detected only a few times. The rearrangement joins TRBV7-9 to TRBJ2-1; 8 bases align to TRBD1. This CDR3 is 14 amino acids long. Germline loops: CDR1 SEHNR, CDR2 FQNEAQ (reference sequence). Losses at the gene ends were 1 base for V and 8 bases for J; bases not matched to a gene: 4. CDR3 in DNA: TGTGCCAGCAGCTTAGGGACAGGGAGTGATGAGCAGTTCTTC. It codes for CASSLGTGSDEQFF.

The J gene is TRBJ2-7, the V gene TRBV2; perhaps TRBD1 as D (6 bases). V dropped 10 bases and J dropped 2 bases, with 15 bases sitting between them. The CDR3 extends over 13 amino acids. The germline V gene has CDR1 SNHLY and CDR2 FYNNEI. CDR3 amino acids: CATTGTLTYEQYF. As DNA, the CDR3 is TGTGCCACCACCGGGACACTGACCTACGAGCAGTACTTC.

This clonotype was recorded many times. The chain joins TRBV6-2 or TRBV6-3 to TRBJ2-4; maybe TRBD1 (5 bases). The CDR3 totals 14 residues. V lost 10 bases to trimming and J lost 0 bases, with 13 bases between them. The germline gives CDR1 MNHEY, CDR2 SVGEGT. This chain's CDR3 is CATTGNLAKNIQYF. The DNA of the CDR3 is TGTGCCACCACAGGAAACCTAGCCAAAAACATTCAGTACTTC.